Listed below are T cell receptor beta chains from one sample, sequenced in a study of vaccination and CD4 T cells after COVID-19. TCRdb redid the calling of the PCR reads with MiXCR, one entry per CDR3 protein. The table includes 9,500 to 15,000 distinct CDR3 sequences, more than 40% detected once. These receptors have no identified antigens. Sequences were obtained from CD4+ T cells from blood, cultured in vitro. Every receptor here comes from a human donor who had recovered from COVID-19. Each CDR3 is given with its conserved first and last residue. The D gene is left open where the match is weak. Rows give clone size only sometimes, using once, few, many, or a class for an expanded clone.

TRBV18	.	.	TRBJ2-7	TGTGCCAGCTCACCACCTCTAGCCGACTCCTACGAGCAGTACTTC	CASSPPLADSYEQYF
TRBV27	TRBD1	.	TRBJ1-4	TGTGCCAGCAGTTTAGCGGCAGGGGGTGAAAAACTGTTTTTT	CASSLAAGGEKLFF
TRBV20-1	TRBD2	.	TRBJ2-1	TGCAGTGCCCAAGTTTTTGGCGGGAGTTACAATGAGCAGTTCTTC	CSAQVFGGSYNEQFF
TRBV6-2/TRBV6-3	TRBD1	.	TRBJ1-1	TGTGCCAGCAGTCGGGACAGGGTCAACACTGAAGCTTTCTTT	CASSRDRVNTEAFF
TRBV6-2/TRBV6-3	TRBD1	.	TRBJ1-1	TGTGCCAGCAGCACCAGGGACAGGTGGACTGAAGCTTTCTTT	CASSTRDRWTEAFF
TRBV7-2	TRBD2	few	TRBJ2-3	TGTGCCAGCAGCCCGGGACTAGCAACAGATACGCAGTATTTT	CASSPGLATDTQYF
TRBV27	.	.	TRBJ2-5	TGTGCCAGCAGTTCCCCGCAAGAGACCCAGTACTTC	CASSSPQETQYF
TRBV7-8	TRBD1	few	TRBJ1-2	TGTGCCAGCAGCGCGGGACAGGGCTATGGCTACACCTTC	CASSAGQGYGYTF
TRBV28	.	few	TRBJ1-2	TGTGCCAGCAGTTTAGGAGGATATGGCTACACCTTC	CASSLGGYGYTF
TRBV2	TRBD2	few	TRBJ2-3	TGTGCCAGCGGACTAGCGACTAGCACAGATACGCAGTATTTT	CASGLATSTDTQYF
TRBV7-7	.	.	TRBJ2-2	TGTGCTAGCAGCTTGAACACCGGGGAGCTGTTTTTT	CASSLNTGELFF
TRBV2	.	.	TRBJ1-2	TGTGCCAGCACCGAAAGAAGGGTGGGCTACACCTTC	CASTERRVGYTF
TRBV30	.	.	TRBJ2-7	TGTGCCACAGAACACACTCTGTCTGGCGAGCAGTACTTC	CATEHTLSGEQYF
TRBV4-3	.	.	TRBJ1-1	TGCGCCAGCAGCCAAGATTATTACGGGGGCACTGAAGCTTTCTTT	CASSQDYYGGTEAFF
TRBV6-1	.	few	TRBJ1-2	TGTGCCAGCAGTCCCTTCCGCACAAACTCTAACTATGGCTACACCTTC	CASSPFRTNSNYGYTF
TRBV28	.	.	TRBJ1-5	TGTGCCAGCAGTTTTTTGGGTCAGCCCCAGCATTTT	CASSFLGQPQHF
TRBV4-1	.	.	TRBJ1-5	TGCGCCAGCAGCCAAACACCTGAAGCCAATCAGCCCCAGCATTTT	CASSQTPEANQPQHF
TRBV28	TRBD1	.	TRBJ1-5	TGTGCCAGCAGTTTCACAGGGGGCTTTTTGGGCAATCAGCCCCAGCATTTT	CASSFTGGFLGNQPQHF
TRBV7-9	.	few	TRBJ1-3	TGTGCCAGCAGCCCACAGGTTACTGGAAACACCATATATTTT	CASSPQVTGNTIYF
TRBV7-3	TRBD2	.	TRBJ2-2	TGTGCCAGCAGCCCACGGGGGGGAAGTAGCGGGAGAGGCACCGGGGAGCTGTTTTTT	CASSPRGGSSGRGTGELFF
TRBV20-1	.	few	TRBJ1-6	TGCAGTGCTAGAGCGCCGAGAGGCCGGAATAATTCACCCCTCCACTTT	CSARAPRGRNNSPLHF
TRBV29-1	.	.	TRBJ1-2	TGCAGCGTTGAAAGGATGGGCAGGGCCTATGGCTACACCTTC	CSVERMGRAYGYTF
TRBV30	TRBD2	.	TRBJ2-7	TGTGCCTGGAGTGGCCGACTAGCGGGTTACGAGCAGTACTTC	CAWSGRLAGYEQYF
TRBV6-2/TRBV6-3	.	once	TRBJ2-2	TGTGCCAGCACCCTCCCGGCCGCCGGGGAGCTGTTTTTT	CASTLPAAGELFF
TRBV7-9	.	few	TRBJ1-2	TGTGCCAGCAGCTTACGCCAGGGAGGAAACTATGGCTACACCTTC	CASSLRQGGNYGYTF
TRBV7-2	.	.	TRBJ2-2	TGTGCCAGCAGCATTACAGGACAGAACACCGGGGAGCTGTTTTTT	CASSITGQNTGELFF
TRBV19	TRBD1	.	TRBJ1-6	TGTGCCAGTCGGAGTCAGGGGGCCGGGTCACCCCTCCACTTT	CASRSQGAGSPLHF
TRBV20-1	TRBD1	.	TRBJ1-6	TGCAGTGCTAGTCCCCTACAGGGGCCCAATTCACCCCTCCACTTT	CSASPLQGPNSPLHF